This TCR beta chain was documented in a study of cytomegalovirus exposure and HLA in healthy donors. A multiplex PCR was run with 60 Vbeta primers and 13 Jbeta primers. Sequencing was performed with immunoSEQ multiplex PCR; in TCRdb, only in-frame clones are kept and a portion is missing. The sample yields about 180,000 clones, about 80% seen once. The specimen was PBMCs. The TCR was taken from a woman aged 40 to 50 in good health and CMV-seronegative.

CDR3 nucleotides: TGTGCCAGCAGCCCCTGGCGGGAAGCCGGCAGTGAGCAGTTCTTC. As protein: CASSPWREAGSEQFF. The chain combines TRBV27 with TRBJ2-1, with D possibly TRBD2 on 6 matching bases. Germline V CDR1 and CDR2: MNHEY, SMNVEV (reference sequence). Trimming cost V 6 bases and J 9 bases, with 21 bases left between them. There are 15 residues in the CDR3.